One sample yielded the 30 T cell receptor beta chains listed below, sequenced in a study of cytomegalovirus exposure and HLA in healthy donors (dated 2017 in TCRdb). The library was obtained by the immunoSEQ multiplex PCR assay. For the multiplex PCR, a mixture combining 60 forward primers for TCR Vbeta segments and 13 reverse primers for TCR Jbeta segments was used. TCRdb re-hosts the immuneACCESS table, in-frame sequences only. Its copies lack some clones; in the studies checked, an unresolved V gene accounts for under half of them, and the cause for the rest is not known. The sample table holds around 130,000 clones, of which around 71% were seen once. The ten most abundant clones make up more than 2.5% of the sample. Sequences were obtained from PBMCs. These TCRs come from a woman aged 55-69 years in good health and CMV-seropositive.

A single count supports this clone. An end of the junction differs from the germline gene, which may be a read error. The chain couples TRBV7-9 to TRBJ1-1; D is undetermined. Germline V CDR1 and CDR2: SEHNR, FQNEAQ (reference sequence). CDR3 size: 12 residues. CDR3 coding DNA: TGTTCCAGCAGCTTCCATGACACTGAAGCTTTCTTT. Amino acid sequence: CSSSFHDTEAFF. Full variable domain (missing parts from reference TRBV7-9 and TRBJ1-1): DTGVSQNPRHKITKRGQNVTFRCDPISEHNRLYWYRQTLGQGPEFLTYFQNEAQLEKSRLLSDRFSAERPKGSFSTLEIQRTEQGDSAMYLCSSSFHDTEAFFGQGTRLTVV.

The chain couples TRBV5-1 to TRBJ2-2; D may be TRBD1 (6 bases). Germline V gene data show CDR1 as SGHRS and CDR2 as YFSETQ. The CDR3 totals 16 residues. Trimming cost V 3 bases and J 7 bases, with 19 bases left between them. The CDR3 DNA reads TGCGCCAGCAGCTCCCAAGGGGCAGGGGTTGTCGGGGAGCTGTTTTTT. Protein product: CASSSQGAGVVGELFF. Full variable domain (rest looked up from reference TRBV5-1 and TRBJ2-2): KAGVTQTPRYLIKTRGQQVTLSCSPISGHRSVSWYQQTPGQGLQFLFEYFSETQRNKGNFPGRFSGRQFSNSRSEMNVSTLELGDSALYLCASSSQGAGVVGELFFGEGSRLTVL.

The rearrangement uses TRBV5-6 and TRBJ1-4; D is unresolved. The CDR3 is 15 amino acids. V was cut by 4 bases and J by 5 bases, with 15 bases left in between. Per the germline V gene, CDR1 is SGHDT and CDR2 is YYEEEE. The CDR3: CASSLSPAANEKLFF. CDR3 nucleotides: TGTGCCAGCAGCCTTTCACCGGCAGCGAATGAAAAACTGTTTTTT.

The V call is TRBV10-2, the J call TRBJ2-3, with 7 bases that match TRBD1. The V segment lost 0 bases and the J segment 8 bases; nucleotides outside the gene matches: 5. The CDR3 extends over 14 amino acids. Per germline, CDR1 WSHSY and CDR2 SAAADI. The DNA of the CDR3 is TGCGCCAGCAGTGAGTCGGGACAGATTGGTACGCAGTATTTT. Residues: CASSESGQIGTQYF.

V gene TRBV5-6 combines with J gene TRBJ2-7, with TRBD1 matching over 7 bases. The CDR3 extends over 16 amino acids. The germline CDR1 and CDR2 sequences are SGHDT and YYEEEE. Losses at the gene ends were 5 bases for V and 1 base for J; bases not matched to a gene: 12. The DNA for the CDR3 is TGTGCCAGCAGGGGGACAGTGGTCGGGTTTTCCTACGAGCAGTACTTC. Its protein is CASRGTVVGFSYEQYF.

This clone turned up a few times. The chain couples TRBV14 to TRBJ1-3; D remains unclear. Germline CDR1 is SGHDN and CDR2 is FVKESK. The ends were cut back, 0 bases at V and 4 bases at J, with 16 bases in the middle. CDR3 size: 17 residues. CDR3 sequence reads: CASSQDLGNLSGNTIYF. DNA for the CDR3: TGTGCCAGCAGCCAAGATTTGGGCAACCTAAGCGGAAACACCATATATTTT.

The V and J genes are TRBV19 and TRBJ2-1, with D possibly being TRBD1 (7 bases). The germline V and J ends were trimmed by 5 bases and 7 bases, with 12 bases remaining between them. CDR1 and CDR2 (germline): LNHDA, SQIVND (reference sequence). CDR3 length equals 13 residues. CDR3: CASSGGTVNEQFF. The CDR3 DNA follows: TGTGCCAGTAGTGGGGGGACAGTAAATGAGCAGTTCTTC.

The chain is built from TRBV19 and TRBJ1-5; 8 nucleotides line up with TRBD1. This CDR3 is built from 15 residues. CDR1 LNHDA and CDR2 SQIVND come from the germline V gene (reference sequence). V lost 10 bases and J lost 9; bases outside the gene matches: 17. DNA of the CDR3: TGTGCCACAGTAAGGGGGTTACAGGGGGAAGGGCCCCAGCATTTT. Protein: CATVRGLQGEGPQHF.

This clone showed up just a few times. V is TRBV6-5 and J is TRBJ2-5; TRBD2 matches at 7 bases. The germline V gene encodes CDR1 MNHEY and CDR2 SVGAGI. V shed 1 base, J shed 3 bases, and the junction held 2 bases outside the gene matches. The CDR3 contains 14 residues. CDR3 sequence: CASSYWGGEETQYF. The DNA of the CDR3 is TGTGCCAGCAGTTACTGGGGGGGAGAAGAGACCCAGTACTTC.

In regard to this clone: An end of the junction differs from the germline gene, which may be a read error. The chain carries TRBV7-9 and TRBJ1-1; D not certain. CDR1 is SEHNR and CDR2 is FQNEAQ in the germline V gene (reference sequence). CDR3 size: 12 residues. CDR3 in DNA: TGTTCCAGCAGCTTCGGAGAGACTGAAGCTTTCTTT. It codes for CSSSFGETEAFF.

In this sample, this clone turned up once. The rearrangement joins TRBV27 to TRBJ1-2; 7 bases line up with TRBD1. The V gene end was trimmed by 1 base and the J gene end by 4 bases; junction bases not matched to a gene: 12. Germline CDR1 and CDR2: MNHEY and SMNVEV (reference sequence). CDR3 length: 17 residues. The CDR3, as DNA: TGTGCCAGCAGTTTATGGACAGGCCCCAAGCCCCTCTATGGCTACACCTTC. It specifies CASSLWTGPKPLYGYTF.

The CDR3 reads CASSLGRGGVETQYF. The CDR3 nucleotides read TGTGCCAGCAGCTTAGGGCGCGGGGGTGTAGAGACCCAGTACTTC. V usage is TRBV11-2 and J usage is TRBJ2-5, with 7 bases identical to TRBD2. Germline CDR1 and CDR2: SGHAT and FQNNGV. The CDR3 spans 15 residues. V was pared by 1 base and J by 4 bases, with 6 bases of the junction left unmatched.

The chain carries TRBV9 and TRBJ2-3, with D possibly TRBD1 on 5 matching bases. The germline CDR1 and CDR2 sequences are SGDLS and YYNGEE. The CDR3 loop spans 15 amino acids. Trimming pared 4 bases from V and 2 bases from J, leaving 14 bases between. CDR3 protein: CASSPGHSLTDTQYF. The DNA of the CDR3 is TGTGCCAGCAGCCCCGGACACAGCCTCACAGATACGCAGTATTTT.

In nucleotides, the CDR3 is TGTGCCAGCAGCTCCGCAGGGATAGTGACCCAGTACTTC. Translated, it gives CASSSAGIVTQYF. The chain carries TRBV5-8 and TRBJ2-5, with a possible D match to TRBD1 (5 bases). The CDR3 spans 13 residues. Trimming stripped 3 bases from V and 7 bases from J, with 13 bases between. Germline assignment: CDR1 SGHTS and CDR2 YDEGEE.

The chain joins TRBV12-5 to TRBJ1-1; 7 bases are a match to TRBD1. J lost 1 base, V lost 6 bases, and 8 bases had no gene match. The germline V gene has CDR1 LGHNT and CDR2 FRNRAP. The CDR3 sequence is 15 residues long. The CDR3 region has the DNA TGTGCTAGTGGCCTGGGAGACAGGGAGAACACTGAAGCTTTCTTT. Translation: CASGLGDRENTEAFF.

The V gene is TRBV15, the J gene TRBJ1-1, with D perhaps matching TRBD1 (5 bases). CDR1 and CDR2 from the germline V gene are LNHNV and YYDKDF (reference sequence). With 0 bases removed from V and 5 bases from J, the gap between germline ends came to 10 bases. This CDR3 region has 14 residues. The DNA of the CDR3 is TGTGCCACCAGCAGAGATCTTAGGGGAACTGAAGCTTTCTTT. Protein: CATSRDLRGTEAFF.

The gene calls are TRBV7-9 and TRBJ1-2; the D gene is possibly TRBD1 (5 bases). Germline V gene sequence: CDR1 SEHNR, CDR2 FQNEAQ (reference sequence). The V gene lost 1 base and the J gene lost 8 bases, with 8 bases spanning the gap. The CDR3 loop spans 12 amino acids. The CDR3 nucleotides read TGTGCCAGCAGCTTAGTTACAGGAGGCTACACCTTC. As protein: CASSLVTGGYTF.

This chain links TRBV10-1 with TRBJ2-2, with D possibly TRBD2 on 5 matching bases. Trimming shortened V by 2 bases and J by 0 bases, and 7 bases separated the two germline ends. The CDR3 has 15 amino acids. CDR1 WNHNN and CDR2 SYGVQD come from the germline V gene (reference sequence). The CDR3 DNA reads TGCGCCAGCAGTGAGGACGGGACGAACACCGGGGAGCTGTTTTTT. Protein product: CASSEDGTNTGELFF.

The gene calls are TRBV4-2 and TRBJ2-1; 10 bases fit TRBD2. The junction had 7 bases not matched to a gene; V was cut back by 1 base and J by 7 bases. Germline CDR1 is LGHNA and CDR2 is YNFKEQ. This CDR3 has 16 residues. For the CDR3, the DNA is TGTGCCAGCAGCCAAGTTAGCGGGGGGCCCCTAAATGAGCAGTTCTTC. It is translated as CASSQVSGGPLNEQFF.

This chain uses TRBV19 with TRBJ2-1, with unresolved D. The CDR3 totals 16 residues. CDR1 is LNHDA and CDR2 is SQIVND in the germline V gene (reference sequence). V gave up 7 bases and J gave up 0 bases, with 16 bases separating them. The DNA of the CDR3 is TGTGCCAGTACCATGGAGTTCAGTCGCTCCTACAATGAGCAGTTCTTC. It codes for CASTMEFSRSYNEQFF.

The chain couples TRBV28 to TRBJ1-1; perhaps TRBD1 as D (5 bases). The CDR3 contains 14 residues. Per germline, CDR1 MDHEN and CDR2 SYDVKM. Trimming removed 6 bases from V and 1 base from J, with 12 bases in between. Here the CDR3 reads CASSLGHKNTEAFF. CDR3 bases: TGTGCCAGCAGCTTGGGGCACAAGAACACTGAAGCTTTCTTT.

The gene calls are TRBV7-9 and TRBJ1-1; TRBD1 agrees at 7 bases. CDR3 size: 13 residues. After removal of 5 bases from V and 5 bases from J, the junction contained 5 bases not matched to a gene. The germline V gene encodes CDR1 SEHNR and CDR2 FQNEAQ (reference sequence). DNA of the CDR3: TGTGCCAGCAGCCAGGGGGAAAGGACTGAAGCTTTCTTT. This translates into CASSQGERTEAFF.

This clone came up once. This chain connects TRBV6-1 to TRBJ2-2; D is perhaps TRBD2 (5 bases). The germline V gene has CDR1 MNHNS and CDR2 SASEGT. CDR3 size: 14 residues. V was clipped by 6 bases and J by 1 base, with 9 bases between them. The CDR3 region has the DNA TGTGCCAGCAGGATAGGGAGGAACACCGGGGAGCTGTTTTTT. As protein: CASRIGRNTGELFF.

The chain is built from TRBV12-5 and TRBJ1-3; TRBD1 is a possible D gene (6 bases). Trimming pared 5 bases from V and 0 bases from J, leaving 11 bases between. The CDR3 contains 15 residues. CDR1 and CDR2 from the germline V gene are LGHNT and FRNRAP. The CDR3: CASGVGTISGNTIYF. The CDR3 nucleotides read TGTGCTAGTGGTGTCGGGACAATCTCTGGAAACACCATATATTTT.

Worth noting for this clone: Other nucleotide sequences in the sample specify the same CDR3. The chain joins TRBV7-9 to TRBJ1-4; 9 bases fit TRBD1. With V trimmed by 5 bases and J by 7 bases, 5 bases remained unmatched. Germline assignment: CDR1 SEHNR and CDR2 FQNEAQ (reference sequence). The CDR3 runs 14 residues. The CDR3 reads CASSLTGGGEKLFF. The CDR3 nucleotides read TGTGCCAGCAGCCTGACAGGGGGAGGTGAAAAACTGTTTTTT.

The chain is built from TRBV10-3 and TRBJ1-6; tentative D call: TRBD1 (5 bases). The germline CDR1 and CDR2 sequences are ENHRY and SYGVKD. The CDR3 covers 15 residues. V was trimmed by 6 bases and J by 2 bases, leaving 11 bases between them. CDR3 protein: CAISPAGPYNSPLHF. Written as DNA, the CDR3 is TGTGCCATCAGCCCGGCAGGGCCCTATAATTCACCCCTCCACTTT.

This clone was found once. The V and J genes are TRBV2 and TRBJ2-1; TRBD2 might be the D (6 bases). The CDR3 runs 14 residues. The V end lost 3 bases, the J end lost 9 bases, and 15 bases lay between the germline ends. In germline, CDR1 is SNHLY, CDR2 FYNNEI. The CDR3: CASSDGRGGGEQFF. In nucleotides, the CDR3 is TGTGCCAGCAGTGATGGGCGGGGAGGTGGTGAGCAGTTCTTC. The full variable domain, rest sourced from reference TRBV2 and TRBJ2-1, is EPEVTQTPSHQVTQMGQEVILRCVPISNHLYFYWYRQILGQKVEFLVSFYNNEISEKSEIFDDQFSVERPDGSNFTLKIRSTKLEDSAMYFCASSDGRGGGEQFFGPGTRLTVL.

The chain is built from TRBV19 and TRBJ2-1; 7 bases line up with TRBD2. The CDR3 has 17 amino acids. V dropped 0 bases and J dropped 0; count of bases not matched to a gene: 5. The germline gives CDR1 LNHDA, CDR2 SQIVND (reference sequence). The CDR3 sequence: CASSIDRRGSSYNEQFF. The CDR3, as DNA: TGTGCCAGTAGTATAGACCGGCGGGGGAGCTCCTACAATGAGCAGTTCTTC.

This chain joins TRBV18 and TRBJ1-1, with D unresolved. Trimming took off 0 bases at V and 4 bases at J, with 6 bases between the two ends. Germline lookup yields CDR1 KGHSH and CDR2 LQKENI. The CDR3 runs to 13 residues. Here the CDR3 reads CASSPPGATEAFF. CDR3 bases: TGTGCCAGCTCACCACCAGGAGCCACTGAAGCTTTCTTT.

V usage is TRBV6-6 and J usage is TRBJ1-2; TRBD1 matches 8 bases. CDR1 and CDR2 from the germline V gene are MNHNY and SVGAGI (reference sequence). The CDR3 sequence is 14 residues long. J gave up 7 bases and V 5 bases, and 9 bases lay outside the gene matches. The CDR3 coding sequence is TGTGCCAGCAGTCTCGGACAGGGCCCAAGTGGCTACACCTTC. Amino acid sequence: CASSLGQGPSGYTF.